This TCR beta chain was sequenced for a study of blood T cell repertoires in COVID-19. Libraries were prepared by immunoSEQ multiplex PCR; TCRdb keeps only in-frame clonotypes and omits some of them. Of 380,000 or so clones listed, about 88% are singletons. Note on this clone: This sample also contains other DNA sequences that code for the same CDR3.

Germline values: CDR1 SGDLS, CDR2 YYNGEE. The CDR3 sequence is 14 residues long. With 2 bases clipped from V and 1 base from J, the junction kept 1 base outside the gene matches. This receptor was taken from an older woman with COVID-19, enrolled during active disease. The sequencing sample was made of peripheral blood. The chain carries TRBV9 and TRBJ1-1; 8 bases align to TRBD1. CDR3 residues: CASSVTGANTEAFF. The DNA for the CDR3 is TGTGCCAGCAGCGTGACAGGGGCGAACACTGAAGCTTTCTTT.